The next 16 T cell receptor beta chains were all read from a single sample in a study of identical twins. From the 5' RACE reads, TCRdb called clonotypes with MiXCR, one entry per CDR3 protein. The data show about 450,000 distinct CDR3 sequences, about 18% seen once. What was sequenced was naive T cells sorted from blood. These receptors were taken from a man in his fifties in good health.

The chain has TRBV5-1 and TRBJ2-1; 10 bases are a match to TRBD2. Germline values: CDR1 SGHRS, CDR2 YFSETQ. V gave up 4 bases and J gave up 9 bases; unmatched junction bases: 16. This CDR3 is 17 amino acids long. The CDR3 DNA reads as TGCGCCAGCAGCCGCTCGCCAGCGGGGGGGCGGTTGACTGAGCAGTTCTTC. Encoded protein: CASSRSPAGGRLTEQFF.

The chain combines TRBV7-2 with TRBJ1-2; 9 bases fit TRBD1. CDR3 length: 15 amino acids. With V trimmed by 1 base and J by 4 bases, 4 bases remained unmatched. Germline assignment: CDR1 SGHTA and CDR2 FQGNSA. The CDR3 here is CASSLDGTGFYGYTF. The CDR3 nucleotides are TGTGCCAGCAGCTTAGACGGGACAGGGTTCTATGGCTACACCTTC.

This clonotype has only a few counts. This rearrangement joins TRBV12-3 or TRBV12-4 to TRBJ2-3; 10 nucleotides agree with TRBD2. J lost 4 bases, V lost 9 bases, and 7 bases had no gene match. The CDR3 sequence is 14 residues long. The CDR3 bases are TGTGCCAGTAGAGCGGGGGGGAATGCAGATACGCAGTATTTT. Translated: CASRAGGNADTQYF.

This clonotype was recorded at least ten times. Sequence at one end of the junction differs from germline and may be a read error. The chain couples TRBV12-3 or TRBV12-4 to TRBJ2-7; D is possibly TRBD2 (5 bases). The length of the CDR3 is 14 residues. The CDR3 region is CASSLSGSSYEQYF. The CDR3, as DNA: TGCGCCAGCAGCCTTTCGGGAAGCTCCTACGAGCAGTACTTC.

The chain has TRBV3-1 and TRBJ2-7, with 9 bases identical to TRBD2. J gave up 2 bases and V 1 base, and 3 bases lay outside the gene matches. CDR1 and CDR2 (germline): LGHDT, YNNKEL (reference sequence). The CDR3 runs 15 residues. The DNA for the CDR3 is TGTGCCAGCAGCCAAGTCGGCGGGAGGGCCTACGAGCAGTACTTC. Translation: CASSQVGGRAYEQYF.

The chain carries TRBV4-3 and TRBJ2-1; the match to TRBD1 covers 9 bases. The V segment lost 0 bases and the J segment 2 bases; nucleotides outside the gene matches: 5. The CDR3 covers 17 residues. Per germline, CDR1 LGHNA and CDR2 YSLEER. Here the CDR3 reads CASSQDWTGEAYNEQFF. The DNA for the CDR3 is TGCGCCAGCAGCCAAGATTGGACAGGGGAGGCCTACAATGAGCAGTTCTTC.

The chain links TRBV5-1 to TRBJ1-1, with TRBD1 identical over 7 bases. The germline CDR1 and CDR2 sequences are SGHRS and YFSETQ. V was pared by 3 bases and J by 3 bases, with 14 bases of the junction left unmatched. CDR3 length equals 17 residues. CDR3 in amino acids: CASSSSLEQGPHTEAFF. The CDR3 DNA reads TGCGCCAGCAGCTCCTCTCTGGAACAGGGGCCTCACACTGAAGCTTTCTTT.

The chain recombines TRBV7-8 with TRBJ1-2, with 7 bases fitting TRBD1. The V gene end was trimmed by 5 bases and the J gene end by 10 bases; junction bases not matched to a gene: 16. There are 15 residues in the CDR3. From germline, CDR1 is SGHVS and CDR2 FQNEAQ. CDR3 coding DNA: TGTGCCAGCAGCACCCACAGGGGAGGGGGTTTTCCCTACACCTTC. Its translation is CASSTHRGGGFPYTF.

J is TRBJ2-3 and V is TRBV12-3 or TRBV12-4, with no clear D. This CDR3 comprises 14 residues. V lost 6 bases to trimming and J lost 8 bases, with 18 bases between them. In DNA, the CDR3 is TGTGCCAGCAGCCCTGACTCACCCCGCGGTACGCAGTATTTT. Translating it yields CASSPDSPRGTQYF.

This clonotype showed up just a few times. The CDR3 sequence is CASKKEGNTEAFF. The CDR3 nucleotides read TGTGCCAGCAAAAAGGAGGGGAACACTGAAGCTTTCTTT. V gene TRBV4-2 combines with J gene TRBJ1-1, with D uncertain. Germline CDR1 LGHNA, CDR2 YNFKEQ. The CDR3 has 13 residues. Trimming pared 7 bases from V and 1 base from J, leaving 10 bases between.

The table lists this clonotype with a few counts. This chain links TRBV20-1 with TRBJ2-7, with D maybe TRBD1 (6 bases). V gave up 3 bases and J gave up 6 bases, with 24 bases separating them. Germline V CDR1 and CDR2: DFQATT, SNEGSKA (reference sequence). The CDR3 is 16 amino acids. The CDR3: CSASTTGTRFYAEQYF. In nucleotides, the CDR3 is TGCAGTGCTAGTACGACAGGAACCCGTTTCTACGCCGAGCAGTACTTC.

The chain employs TRBV20-1 and TRBJ1-1; the D is unclear. The germline gives CDR1 DFQATT, CDR2 SNEGSKA (reference sequence). Trimming pared 5 bases from V and 1 base from J, leaving 11 bases between. The CDR3 extends over 13 amino acids. The CDR3 DNA follows: TGCAGTGCTTGGCCGGACCAGAACACTGAAGCTTTCTTT. Amino acids: CSAWPDQNTEAFF.

This clonotype was counted only a few times. The chain links TRBV20-1 to TRBJ2-5; D uncertain. CDR1 and CDR2 from the germline V gene are DFQATT and SNEGSKA (reference sequence). This CDR3 has 15 residues. The ends were cut back, 0 bases at V and 0 bases at J, with 11 bases in the middle. The CDR3 DNA reads as TGCAGTGCTAGAGAATACAGTTGGTACCAAGAGACCCAGTACTTC. Its protein product is CSAREYSWYQETQYF.

This chain connects TRBV4-2 to TRBJ2-3; 10 bases match TRBD2. Germline loops: CDR1 LGHNA, CDR2 YNFKEQ. V lost 2 bases, J lost 10 bases, and 15 bases stayed unmatched. The CDR3 contains 17 residues. In DNA form, the CDR3 reads TGTGCCAGCAGCCAATCCTCTAGCGGGGGCGCAGGGTGGGCGCAGTATTTT. It specifies CASSQSSSGGAGWAQYF.

This clonotype was recorded only once. This chain links TRBV30 with TRBJ2-6; no clear D. The germline V gene has CDR1 GTSNPN and CDR2 SVGIG (reference sequence). This CDR3 has 12 amino acids. V was cut by 4 bases and J by 12 bases, with 13 bases left in between. CDR3 bases: TGTGCCTGGACTGTTCTTTCCGGCGTCCTGACTTTC. Its translation is CAWTVLSGVLTF.

The chain carries TRBV7-2 and TRBJ2-1; 9 bases are a match to TRBD2. Germline lookup yields CDR1 SGHTA and CDR2 FQGNSA. After removal of 2 bases from V and 7 bases from J, the junction contained 6 bases not matched to a gene. The CDR3 runs 15 residues. The CDR3 coding sequence is TGTGCCAGCAGCTTACTAGCGGGAAAGTCGAATGAGCAGTTCTTC. It specifies CASSLLAGKSNEQFF.